The next 7 T cell receptor beta chains were all read from a single sample in a study of post-analysis software for immune sequencing data. Study-level findings and limits: Controls had lower frequencies than patients of roughly five TRBV segments, which included TRBV5-6, TRBV5-1 and TRBV20-1.

Libraries were made from TCR beta cDNA, and they carried unique molecular identifiers. TCRdb reanalysed the PCR reads using MiXCR and keeps one entry per CDR3 protein. The repertoire includes about half a million distinct CDR3 sequences, around 36% of them detected once, and about 6% sits in the top ten. These TCRs are of unknown antigen specificity. Source material: blood. These TCRs come from a girl aged 2-17 years with multiple sclerosis.

V usage is TRBV12-3 or TRBV12-4 and J usage is TRBJ2-1, with a possible D match to TRBD1 (6 bases). V gave up 5 bases and J gave up 8 bases, with 13 bases separating them. CDR3 length: 13 amino acids. This chain's CDR3 is CASSMDSYHEQFF. The CDR3 coding sequence is TGTGCCAGCAGTATGGACAGTTACCATGAGCAGTTCTTC.

This clonotype was picked up a small number of times. The chain has TRBV12-3 or TRBV12-4 and TRBJ1-5, with 8 bases that match TRBD1. This CDR3 is 15 amino acids long. The trim removed 6 bases at V and 7 bases at J, leaving 11 bases unmatched. The CDR3 coding sequence is TGTGCCAGCAGAATCAACCAGGGGGCGAAACAGCCCCAGCATTTT. Its protein product is CASRINQGAKQPQHF.

V is TRBV10-3 and J is TRBJ2-1; D is possibly TRBD2 (6 bases). The CDR3 loop spans 15 amino acids. Trimming cost V 0 bases and J 13 bases, with 19 bases left between them. CDR1 is ENHRY, CDR2 SYGVKD, per germline. In DNA form, the CDR3 reads TGTGCCATCAGTGAGTCGACGGGGGTTCGGGAGACCCAGTTCTTC. Translation gives CAISESTGVRETQFF.

The CDR3 nucleotides are TGTGCCAGCAGTAGGACGGGGCCCACATATGGCTACACCTTC. Residues: CASSRTGPTYGYTF. This chain connects TRBV27 to TRBJ1-2; tentative D call: TRBD1 (5 bases). This CDR3 comprises 14 residues. The V end lost 5 bases, the J end lost 5 bases, and 15 bases lay between the germline ends. Germline assignment: CDR1 MNHEY and CDR2 SMNVEV (reference sequence).

V is TRBV25-1 and J is TRBJ2-1; 11 bases are shared with TRBD2. CDR3 length equals 14 residues. Germline CDR1 and CDR2: MGHDK and SYGVNS. Trimming took 8 bases from V and 5 from J; bases not matched to a gene: 5. The CDR3 sequence is CASRLAGGDNEQFF. CDR3 DNA sequence: TGTGCCAGCCGCTTAGCGGGGGGGGACAATGAGCAGTTCTTC.

The sample holds a few counts of this clonotype. This chain joins TRBV20-1 and TRBJ2-5; D remains unclear. CDR1 DFQATT and CDR2 SNEGSKA come from the germline V gene (reference sequence). Trimming stripped 6 bases from V and 0 bases from J, with 14 bases between. The CDR3 spans 14 residues. The CDR3 coding sequence is TGCAGTGCCAAAACGGCACCGTACCAAGAGACCCAGTACTTC. Translated, it gives CSAKTAPYQETQYF.

This chain connects TRBV4-1 to TRBJ2-1, with 7 bases fitting TRBD2. The CDR3 is 15 residues long. CDR1 and CDR2 from the germline V gene are MGHRA and YSYEKL. Trimming removed 0 bases from V and 13 bases from J; junction bases left unmatched: 12. This CDR3 reads CASSQEKREKETQFF. As DNA, the CDR3 is TGCGCCAGCAGCCAAGAGAAGCGGGAAAAAGAGACCCAGTTCTTC.